The following is a T cell receptor (beta chain) sequence with its context. It has no known antigen specificity. No much larger clonotype is one base removed from it; base qualities were not supplied. These data are taken from a study of shared clonotypes between healthy human individuals (dated by TCRdb to 2018 to 2020). Broadly, across the study: The cohort included three men and a couple of women between 18 and 49 years of age. Per donor, three plates each were used for CD4 naive and CD4 memory, two for CD8 naive, and one for CD8 memory. Blood TCR repertoires of roughly five healthy adults were deeply sequenced to estimate repertoire size and the extent of clonotype sharing between individuals. Libraries were prepared and TCR repertoires were sequenced by different laboratories using diverse techniques, in order to increase sequencing depth and limit assay-specific biases. Leukapheresis yielded between about 0.94 and 8.9 billion PBMCs per donor. Overall study outcomes, separate from this receptor: Because the study included only a small number of donors, the genetic and exposure-history diversity represented was limited. Sampling was limited to blood, and TCR repertoires in tissue likely differ from TCR repertoires in blood. Pairwise subsampling indicated that sequencing depth was expected to affect the degree of clonotype sharing among donors. Estimated clonotype richness was generally larger for naive than for memory subsets. Clonotypes shared by all four sorted-subset donors showed higher generation probabilities than non-shared clonotypes. Incomplete sequencing was indicated by rarefaction of sorted-subset datasets, despite the large sequencing depth. Sharing across several donors was observed for around 5% of naive CD4, 3% to 4% of naive CD8, over 2% of memory CD4, and roughly 0.4% of memory CD8 clonotypes.

Using the deep immunoSEQ assay, TCR CDR3 regions were amplified from genomic DNA by multiplex PCR. Genomic DNA extracted from each cell subset was distributed evenly over all wells of several immunoSEQ 96-well plates, and each plate served as one replicate. For sorted subsets, each replicate PCR was loaded with 150 to 250 ng genomic DNA, equivalent to 25,000 to 35,000 T cell genomes. The purified libraries were quantified using a Qubit 3.0 fluorometer, sized with a Bioanalyzer 2100, and then quantified again using the KAPA Library Quantification kit. A separate single-read 150-cycle Illumina NextSeq 550 flow cell was used to sequence each immunoSEQ 96-well plate. The paper's processing steps were these. Because only junctional sequences without quality scores were contained in the immunoSEQ output, filtering matching that applied to full-length reads could not be performed. To assign V/J genes and CDR3, sequences were annotated using PyIR, a Python wrapper for IgBLAST v1.9, with IMGT germline references. Reads were removed for weak V/J assignments (E-value above 1e-6), missing CDR3, stop codons, out-of-frame junctions, or ambiguous translated residues. V3J clonotypes were defined by identical inferred V gene, J gene, and CDR3 amino acid sequence. To compute the percentage overlap between repertoires, the number of shared unique clonotypes was divided by the size of the smaller repertoire. Richness of each repertoire was evaluated using RTK rarefaction, the Chao1 estimator, and Recon v2.1 estimates of unobserved clonotypes. For all TCRbeta clonotypes obtained by the gDNA method from a handful of donors, generation probabilities were computed with OLGA. TCRdb holds this immuneACCESS table with in-frame rearrangements only. Some clones are missing; in checked studies, unresolved V genes explain under half, and the rest has no known cause. From that table come the V and J calls and clone size; the DNA was used to work out D and trimming. Here the sample has approximately 600,000 clones; approximately 95% occur a single time. Of the sample, approximately 0.12% is held by the ten largest clones.

Measured from the cysteine to the phenylalanine, the CDR3 is 13 residues long. Only the CDR3 part of the read is kept: 39 bases, read in frame from the first base. V is reduced by 8 bases and J by 0 bases, leaving a spacing of 11 bases between them. For CDR1 and CDR2, the germline V gene (reference sequence) lists PRHDT and FYEKMQ. For the CD8 naive samples, CD45RO-negative cells were positively selected for CCR7, yielding a CD45RA+CCR7+ population from which TemRA cells were excluded. Healthy HIV-negative adults with no recently reported acute infections or vaccinations were included as donors. All donors were Caucasian adults living in Nashville, Tennessee, USA. Blood was collected by leukapheresis, and PBMCs were isolated by Ficoll-Histopaque density gradient centrifugation and then cryopreserved in liquid nitrogen vapor phase. Purity and quantity of every magnetically sorted T cell population were checked by analytical flow cytometry. Genomic DNA was isolated from every sorted fraction and measured by UV absorbance on a Nanodrop 2000c.

The TCR comes from a woman aged 25 to 45 in good health. Sample: naive CD8+ T cells sorted from blood. Explained via the paper, the cell subset or site label denotes: CD45RA+CCR7+. The chain is made from TRBV13 and TRBJ2-7, and TRBD2 may be the D gene, going by 5 matching bases. CDR3 protein: CASVQRSSYEQYF. The DNA reads TGTGCCAGCGTTCAGCGGAGCTCCTACGAGCAGTACTTC.